This T cell receptor (beta chain) was recorded in a study of T cells after yellow fever vaccination. The overall study: Each low-cell-number fraction was prepared by means of SMART-Seq v4 Ultra Low Input. Points from the study as a whole: There was a small share of clonotypes that showed up in both the CD4 and CD8 compartments.

This clonotype was seen a few times. Its specificity is unknown. V dropped 1 base and J dropped 4; count of bases not matched to a gene: 5. The CDR3 runs 16 residues. Germline values: CDR1 KGHSH, CDR2 LQKENI. TCRdb used MiXCR to reprocess the 5' RACE reads, holding one entry per CDR3 protein. The sample comprises 600,000 to 750,000 distinct CDR3 sequences, 10% to 15% of which are singletons, and 15% rests with the top ten. The TCR comes from a man aged 30-40 years who received the YFV17D yellow fever vaccine. This chain links TRBV18 with TRBJ2-2, with 8 bases fitting TRBD1. The material sequenced was PBMCs, taken on the day of the yellow fever booster vaccination. CDR3 sequence: CASSPRQGTSTGELFF. The DNA for the CDR3 is TGTGCCAGCTCACCACGACAGGGGACATCCACCGGGGAGCTGTTTTTT. Full variable domain (rest looked up from reference TRBV18 and TRBJ2-2): NAGVMQNPRHLVRRRGQEARLRCSPMKGHSHVYWYRQLPEEGLKFMVYLQKENIIDESGMPKERFSAEFPKEGPSILRIQQVVRGDSAAYFCASSPRQGTSTGELFFGEGSRLTVL.